This TCR beta chain is drawn from a study of shared clonotypes between healthy human individuals. Study-wide background: Donors, aged 18 to 49, were a couple of women and a few men.

V shed 4 bases, J shed 0 bases, and the junction held 10 bases outside the gene matches. This CDR3 is built from 17 residues. In germline, CDR1 is SGHRS, CDR2 YFSETQ. The authors divided CD4+ cells into CD45RA+ naive and CD45RA-negative memory subsets. About this clone: Antigen specificity is unknown.

Study observations and caveats: Depth was large, yet rarefaction showed that sorted-subset sequencing was incomplete.

The data were produced by immunoSEQ multiplex PCR, yet TCRdb's version contains in-frame clones alone and is incomplete. The sample holds about 1 million clones; around 76% are singletons and the top ten take about 1.5%. The source is a man aged 18 to 29 in good health. The chain combines TRBV5-1 with TRBJ2-3; 8 nucleotides match TRBD2. The specimen was memory CD4+ T cells sorted from blood. This sample's subset: CD45RA-negative fraction. CDR3 coding DNA: TGCGCCAGCAGCCAACATAGCGGGGCGACTAGCACAGATACGCAGTATTTT. It is translated as CASSQHSGATSTDTQYF. The full variable domain, in which reference TRBV5-1 and TRBJ2-3 provide the parts outside the CDR3, is KAGVTQTPRYLIKTRGQQVTLSCSPISGHRSVSWYQQTPGQGLQFLFEYFSETQRNKGNFPGRFSGRQFSNSRSEMNVSTLELGDSALYLCASSQHSGATSTDTQYFGPGTRLTVL.